These 11 T cell receptor beta chains share one sample of origin, sequenced in a study of monozygotic twins with cystic fibrosis. TCRdb's table, derived via immunoSEQ multiplex PCR, lists solely in-frame clones and lacks some. This sample carries roughly 26,000 clones, 90% of them seen once, and the ten largest clones take around 0.57%. Source material: blood. The receptors stem from a girl aged 2 to 9 with cystic fibrosis.

This rearrangement joins TRBV4-2 to TRBJ2-7; TRBD2 matches at 8 bases. CDR1 is LGHNA and CDR2 is YNFKEQ in the germline V gene. The ends lost 5 bases at V and 3 bases at J; junction bases unmatched: 6. The CDR3 loop spans 14 amino acids. CDR3 sequence (DNA): TGTGCCAGCAGCTTGGAGCGGGGGTTCTACGAGCAGTACTTC. Amino acids: CASSLERGFYEQYF.

The J gene is TRBJ2-7, the V gene TRBV27; possibly TRBD1 for D (5 bases). The CDR3 contains 15 residues. V lost 2 bases and J lost 5, with 16 bases in between. Germline CDR1 reads MNHEY; CDR2 reads SMNVEV (reference sequence). The CDR3 here is CASSLKGLVVDEQYF. The CDR3 region has the DNA TGTGCCAGCAGTTTAAAGGGGCTAGTGGTCGACGAGCAGTACTTC.

This clone was found a few times. The chain joins TRBV30 to TRBJ1-5; D gene unclear. The CDR3 is 11 amino acids. V lost 8 bases and J lost 6, with 11 bases in between. CDR1 and CDR2 (germline): GTSNPN, SVGIG (reference sequence). The DNA of the CDR3 is TGTGCCGCCGGCGGCCCTCAGCCCCAGCATTTT. Translated, it gives CAAGGPQPQHF.

The chain combines TRBV18 with TRBJ1-2; TRBD1 agrees at 9 bases. V was pared by 4 bases and J by 6 bases, with 6 bases of the junction left unmatched. Germline V gene data show CDR1 as KGHSH and CDR2 as LQKENI. The CDR3 covers 14 residues. CDR3 region: CASSRTGAADGYTF. In DNA, the CDR3 is TGTGCCAGCTCACGGACAGGGGCCGCGGATGGCTACACCTTC.

This chain joins TRBV5-1 and TRBJ1-3, with 9 bases matching TRBD1. This CDR3 spans 21 amino acids. In germline, CDR1 is SGHRS, CDR2 YFSETQ. V shed 0 bases and J 1 base; nucleotides not matched to a gene: 17. CDR3 sequence: CASSLGTGTGSVPGSGNTIYF. The CDR3 DNA reads TGCGCCAGCAGCTTGGGAACCGGGACAGGGTCTGTGCCGGGGTCTGGAAACACCATATATTTT.

The V call is TRBV9, the J call TRBJ2-7; D is unclear. The CDR3 loop spans 15 amino acids. Germline loops: CDR1 SGDLS, CDR2 YYNGEE. The germline V and J ends were trimmed by 0 bases and 3 bases, with 13 bases remaining between them. The CDR3 DNA is TGTGCCAGCAGCGTAGCGGCAGTTGGGATCTACGAGCAGTACTTC. Translation gives CASSVAAVGIYEQYF. The full variable domain, in which reference TRBV9 and TRBJ2-7 provide the parts outside the CDR3, is DSGVTQTPKHLITATGQRVTLRCSPRSGDLSVYWYQQSLDQGLQFLIQYYNGEERAKGNILERFSAQQFPDLHSELNLSSLELGDSALYFCASSVAAVGIYEQYFGPGTRLTVT.

The rearrangement uses TRBV4-1 and TRBJ1-2; 7 nucleotides match TRBD1. The CDR3 consists of 17 residues. V was pared by 0 bases and J by 2 bases, with 9 bases of the junction left unmatched. Germline loops: CDR1 MGHRA, CDR2 YSYEKL. The CDR3 DNA reads as TGCGCCAGCAGCCAAGATCAATCCTCGGGACAGAACTATGGCTACACCTTC. This translates into CASSQDQSSGQNYGYTF.

CDR3 loop: CASSPGSSYEQYF. In nucleotides, the CDR3 is TGCGCCAGCAGCCCGGGTAGCTCCTACGAGCAGTACTTC. The rearrangement links TRBV5-1 to TRBJ2-7; D is ambiguous. V was cut by 4 bases and J by 0 bases, with 8 bases left in between. CDR1 is SGHRS, CDR2 YFSETQ, per germline. The length of the CDR3 is 13 residues.

The CDR3 loop is CASSATGLYEQYF. CDR3 coding DNA: TGCGCCAGCAGTGCGACAGGGCTCTACGAGCAGTACTTC. The chain uses TRBV5-1 and TRBJ2-7; 7 positions match TRBD1. The V gene end was trimmed by 5 bases and the J gene end by 3 bases; junction bases not matched to a gene: 5. Germline CDR1 is SGHRS and CDR2 is YFSETQ. The length of the CDR3 is 13 residues. Full variable domain (rest looked up from reference TRBV5-1 and TRBJ2-7): KAGVTQTPRYLIKTRGQQVTLSCSPISGHRSVSWYQQTPGQGLQFLFEYFSETQRNKGNFPGRFSGRQFSNSRSEMNVSTLELGDSALYLCASSATGLYEQYFGPGTRLTVT.

The V gene is TRBV25-1, the J gene TRBJ2-1; D might be TRBD1 (6 bases). The V and J ends lost 4 bases and 4 bases respectively, with 14 bases between them. The CDR3 covers 15 residues. Germline values: CDR1 MGHDK, CDR2 SYGVNS. Here the CDR3 DNA reads TGTGCCAGCAGTGGCCTGAACAGGGCATACAATGAGCAGTTCTTC. It codes for CASSGLNRAYNEQFF.

The V and J genes are TRBV7-2 and TRBJ2-1; no firm D call. V lost 5 bases, J lost 1 base, and 6 bases lay in between. CDR3 length: 13 residues. CDR1 is SGHTA and CDR2 is FQGNSA in the germline V gene. This CDR3 is CASSPGSYNEQFF. In DNA form, the CDR3 reads TGTGCCAGCAGCCCCGGTTCCTACAATGAGCAGTTCTTC.